This paragraph covers one TCR beta chain sequence. Libraries were prepared by immunoSEQ multiplex PCR; TCRdb keeps only in-frame clonotypes and omits some of them. Here the sample spans 540,000 or so clones, around 78% being singletons. The V and J ends lost 3 bases and 6 bases respectively, with 12 bases between them. Germline CDR1 and CDR2: MNHNS and SASEGT. The CDR3 consists of 14 residues. The data were taken from a study of shared T cell receptors in the human thymus. These data were also filed under a second study, of human thymus T cells. This second study notes: Corrective heart surgery yielded the resections from which the thymus tissue came. Seemingly biased V and J gene usage marked thymic and blood repertoires.

This chain links TRBV6-1 with TRBJ2-1; D remains ambiguous. The material sequenced was thymocytes. The receptor comes from a boy in the first two years of life with a congenital heart defect. The CDR3 reads CASSEETLLNEQFF. The CDR3 DNA sequence: TGTGCCAGCAGTGAGGAGACTCTGCTCAATGAGCAGTTCTTC.